The rows below give T cell receptor beta chains drawn from one sample of a study of blood T cell repertoires in COVID-19. This table comes from immunoSEQ multiplex PCR, and its TCRdb copy is limited to in-frame clones, with some not included. The sample has under 350,000 clones, 85% to 90% seen once. Source material: PBMCs or T cells enriched from blood (not recorded which). The receptors come from a man between 25 and 39 years old who had recovered from COVID-19. CDR3s include the opening cysteine and the closing phenylalanine or tryptophan. D genes are given only for firm matches. Size is omitted from some rows. Given values are once, few, many or a class for expanded clones.

size: NA
D: TRBD2
V: TRBV27
J: TRBJ2-3
CDR3: CASSFRLAGDLRDTQYF
DNA: TGTGCCAGCAGTTTTCGGTTAGCGGGGGACCTGCGGGATACGCAGTATTTT

size: NA
D: NA
V: TRBV27
J: TRBJ2-3
CDR3: CASSLFFIARSDLTDTQYF
DNA: TGTGCCAGCAGTTTATTTTTTATCGCAAGAAGCGATCTGACAGATACGCAGTATTTT

size: NA
D: TRBD1
V: TRBV6-5
J: TRBJ1-2
CDR3: CASIGQGNGYTF
DNA: TGTGCCAGCATCGGACAGGGTAATGGCTACACCTTC

size: NA
D: TRBD1
V: TRBV19
J: TRBJ1-2
CDR3: CASSQRAETGGARGYTF
DNA: TGTGCCAGTAGCCAAAGGGCCGAGACAGGGGGCGCGCGGGGCTACACCTTC

size: NA
D: TRBD1
V: TRBV7-8
J: TRBJ1-2
CDR3: CASSWQGGADGYTF
DNA: TGTGCCAGCAGCTGGCAGGGGGGCGCGGATGGCTACACCTTC

size: NA
D: NA
V: TRBV18
J: TRBJ1-2
CDR3: CASSPETGFGYTF
DNA: TGTGCCAGCTCACCAGAGACCGGGTTCGGCTACACCTTC

size: NA
D: NA
V: TRBV6-5
J: TRBJ2-7
CDR3: CASSYEAGALYEQYF
DNA: TGTGCCAGCAGTTACGAGGCAGGGGCCCTATACGAGCAGTACTTC

size: NA
D: TRBD1
V: TRBV29-1
J: TRBJ1-6
CDR3: CSVSDQGVTNSPLHF
DNA: TGCAGCGTTTCCGACCAGGGGGTAACTAATTCACCCCTCCACTTT

size: NA
D: NA
V: TRBV23-1
J: TRBJ1-1
CDR3: CASNDSGGRNTEAFF
DNA: TGCGCCAGCAACGACTCGGGGGGGAGGAACACTGAAGCTTTCTTT

size: once
D: NA
V: TRBV9
J: TRBJ1-2
CDR3: CASSVGNTRYGYTF
DNA: TGTGCCAGCAGCGTTGGTAACACCCGCTATGGCTACACCTTC

size: NA
D: TRBD1
V: TRBV19
J: TRBJ1-2
CDR3: CASSRQGIVSNYGYTF
DNA: TGTGCCAGTAGTAGACAGGGTATAGTATCTAACTATGGCTACACCTTC

size: NA
D: NA
V: TRBV11-3
J: TRBJ2-2
CDR3: CASSSPGVMGGTGELFF
DNA: TGTGCCAGCAGCTCTCCGGGGGTTATGGGGGGCACCGGGGAGCTGTTTTTT

size: once
D: TRBD1
V: TRBV30
J: TRBJ1-2
CDR3: CAWSPGQGYGYTF
DNA: TGTGCCTGGAGTCCGGGACAGGGCTATGGCTACACCTTC

size: few
D: NA
V: TRBV4-2
J: TRBJ2-3
CDR3: CASSQVREKATQYF
DNA: TGTGCCAGCAGCCAAGTTCGGGAGAAGGCTACGCAGTATTTT

size: NA
D: TRBD1
V: TRBV6-5
J: TRBJ2-7
CDR3: CASSTGTGPYEQYF
DNA: TGTGCCAGCTCGACGGGGACAGGGCCCTACGAGCAGTACTTC

size: NA
D: NA
V: TRBV5-1
J: TRBJ1-1
CDR3: CASSLLGESTEAFF
DNA: TGCGCCAGCAGCTTGCTTGGGGAGTCCACTGAAGCTTTCTTT

size: NA
D: NA
V: TRBV21-1
J: TRBJ2-7
CDR3: CASSKGLLAGGPIYEQYF
DNA: TGTGCCAGCAGCAAAGGGCTCCTAGCGGGAGGGCCGATCTACGAGCAGTACTTC